A single sample gave rise to the 20 T cell receptor beta chains below, sequenced in a study of T-cell reconstitution after alpha-beta-depleted transplantation in children. For TCRbeta, the library was prepared with unique molecular identifiers. TCRdb itself ran the PCR reads through MiXCR, one entry per CDR3 protein. The repertoire holds about 200,000 distinct CDR3 sequences, with roughly 15% as singletons. This specimen was PBMCs from the stem cell graft donor, taken from the stem cell graft. Every receptor here comes from a human donor who donated a stem cell graft to a child with acute lymphoblastic leukemia.

There are many counts of this clonotype. V usage is TRBV29-1 and J usage is TRBJ1-2, with 9 bases identical to TRBD1. CDR1 is SQVTM and CDR2 is ANQGSEA in the germline V gene. This CDR3 spans 13 amino acids. V was pared by 3 bases and J by 4 bases, with 3 bases of the junction left unmatched. The CDR3 protein is CSVEGQGPYGYTF. The DNA of the CDR3 is TGCAGCGTTGAGGGACAGGGACCCTATGGCTACACCTTC.

This clonotype was counted many times. The chain combines TRBV12-3 or TRBV12-4 with TRBJ1-4; D is uncertain. The CDR3 covers 14 residues. V was pared by 1 base and J by 8 bases, with 11 bases between. CDR3 region: CASSLGGRTEKLFF. The CDR3 nucleotides are TGTGCCAGCAGTTTAGGAGGTCGGACCGAAAAACTGTTTTTT.

The chain couples TRBV30 to TRBJ2-1; the match to TRBD1 covers 12 bases. The J segment lost 4 bases and the V segment lost 7 bases, leaving 11 bases of the junction unmatched. The CDR3 is 16 amino acids. Germline CDR1 is GTSNPN and CDR2 is SVGIG (reference sequence). The CDR3 spells CASVRGQGASYNEQFF. The CDR3, as DNA: TGTGCCTCAGTGCGGGGACAGGGGGCGTCGTACAATGAGCAGTTCTTC.

For this clonotype: A much more abundant neighbour one base away suggests this may be a read error. V is TRBV5-1 and J is TRBJ2-6; 8 nucleotides agree with TRBD2. The CDR3 totals 18 residues. Germline V gene data show CDR1 as SGHRS and CDR2 as YFSETQ. The CDR3 DNA is TGCGCCAGCAGCTTTTTGGCGGGAGGTTCCTCTGGGACCAACGTCCTGACTTTC. Residues: CASSFLAGGSSGTNVLTF.

This clonotype was seen a handful of times. V gene TRBV19 combines with J gene TRBJ2-2, with 7 bases matching TRBD2. This CDR3 comprises 15 residues. V dropped 5 bases and J dropped 7; count of bases not matched to a gene: 10. Germline V CDR1 and CDR2: LNHDA, SQIVND (reference sequence). CDR3 region: CASSSGLVGVGELFF. CDR3 bases: TGTGCCAGTAGTTCCGGACTAGTAGGTGTCGGGGAGCTGTTTTTT.

This clonotype appeared a single time. This sequence joins TRBV20-1 and TRBJ2-1; D ambiguous. The CDR3 contains 11 residues. V gave up 5 bases and J gave up 8 bases, with 10 bases separating them. In germline, CDR1 is DFQATT, CDR2 SNEGSKA (reference sequence). CDR3 loop: CSAHELDEQFF. The CDR3 DNA reads TGCAGTGCTCACGAGTTGGATGAGCAGTTCTTC.

Note on this clonotype: The germline gene is not matched at one end of the junction; a read error may be the cause. The rearrangement joins TRBV12-3 or TRBV12-4 to TRBJ2-6; D is possibly TRBD2 (7 bases). This CDR3 is built from 13 residues. The CDR3 sequence is CASSPGGANGLTF. In DNA form, the CDR3 reads TGTGCCAGCAGCCCTGGGGGGGCCAACGGCCTGACTTTC.

This clonotype has a count of ten or more. J is TRBJ2-5 and V is TRBV7-9; the D is unclear. This CDR3 contains 13 residues. Looked up from germline, CDR1 is SEHNR and CDR2 is FQNEAQ (reference sequence). Trimming took off 5 bases at V and 5 bases at J, with 12 bases between the two ends. In DNA form, the CDR3 reads TGTGCCAGCAGCCCACCAGGTCCCGAGACCCAGTACTTC. Its translation: CASSPPGPETQYF.

This chain uses TRBV6-1 with TRBJ2-1; 11 nucleotides match TRBD2. This CDR3 has 16 residues. Germline V CDR1 and CDR2: MNHNS, SASEGT. The V gene end was trimmed by 1 base and the J gene end by 14 bases; junction bases not matched to a gene: 13. CDR3 loop: CASSEGLLAGGGSEFF. CDR3 sequence (DNA): TGTGCCAGCAGTGAAGGCCTTCTAGCGGGAGGCGGTAGCGAGTTCTTC.

In its sample, this clonotype was seen many times. This sequence joins TRBV5-6 and TRBJ2-3; D uncertain. CDR1 SGHDT and CDR2 YYEEEE come from the germline V gene. Trimming took 0 bases from V and 0 from J, leaving 8 bases between them. The CDR3 has 15 amino acids. The CDR3 region is CASSLAMASTDTQYF. The CDR3 DNA is TGTGCCAGCAGCTTGGCCATGGCAAGCACAGATACGCAGTATTTT.

This clonotype came up many times. This rearrangement joins TRBV7-2 to TRBJ2-3, with D maybe TRBD2 (6 bases). V was pared by 5 bases and J by 12 bases, with 15 bases between. Germline CDR1 SGHTA, CDR2 FQGNSA. This CDR3 spans 12 amino acids. The CDR3 nucleotides read TGTGCCAGCAGCGTCGGACTAACCCAACAGTATTTT. Its translation: CASSVGLTQQYF.

The table lists this clonotype with many counts. The CDR3 spells CASSSTGTSGRGSYNEQFF. In nucleotides, the CDR3 is TGTGCCAGCAGCTCTACCGGGACTAGCGGGAGGGGCTCCTACAATGAGCAGTTCTTC. J is TRBJ2-1 and V is TRBV11-1, with TRBD2 identical over 16 bases. This CDR3 spans 19 amino acids. Per germline, CDR1 SGHAT and CDR2 FQDESV (reference sequence). V shed 4 bases and J 0 bases; nucleotides not matched to a gene: 6.

At least ten counts were recorded for this clonotype. The chain has TRBV27 and TRBJ1-1; 10 bases map to TRBD1. This CDR3 has 15 residues. Trimming took 6 bases from V and 4 from J; bases not matched to a gene: 8. Germline CDR1 and CDR2: MNHEY and SMNVEV (reference sequence). The CDR3 DNA sequence: TGTGCCAGCAGGGGTGGGACAGGGGAATTCACTGAAGCTTTCTTT. It yields the protein CASRGGTGEFTEAFF.

A word on this clonotype: This may be a read error, as it is one base from a much larger clone. V and J are TRBV7-9 and TRBJ2-5; D perhaps matches TRBD1 (5 bases). Per the germline V gene, CDR1 is SEHNR and CDR2 is FQNEAQ (reference sequence). The CDR3 runs to 14 residues. The V and J ends lost 8 bases and 3 bases respectively, with 16 bases between them. The CDR3 region has the DNA TGTGCCAGCCAAAGGCTGACAGCTAAAGAGACCCAGTACTTC. It encodes CASQRLTAKETQYF.

Ten or more counts support this clonotype. The chain carries TRBV11-2 and TRBJ2-3; weak D call: TRBD2 (5 bases). The V and J ends lost 7 bases and 2 bases respectively, with 19 bases between them. The CDR3 is made up of 16 amino acids. Germline loops: CDR1 SGHAT, CDR2 FQNNGV. CDR3 DNA: TGTGCCAGCATCCCCCTCGAGGGTCCCCCCACAGATACGCAGTATTTT. The encoded protein is CASIPLEGPPTDTQYF.

This clonotype was seen repeatedly, ten times or more. The CDR3 loop reads CASSQPGGSYNEQFF. CDR3 nucleotides: TGCGCCAGCAGCCAACCGGGAGGATCCTACAATGAGCAGTTCTTC. The chain employs TRBV4-1 and TRBJ2-1; 7 bases line up with TRBD2. Germline CDR1 is MGHRA and CDR2 is YSYEKL. J was trimmed by 1 base and V by 2 bases; bases with no gene match: 2. The CDR3 is 15 residues long.

This clonotype was seen repeatedly, ten times or more. V and J are TRBV29-1 and TRBJ2-1; 12 nucleotides align to TRBD2. Germline V lookup: CDR1 SQVTM, CDR2 ANQGSEA. The CDR3 has 16 amino acids. Losses at the gene ends were 1 base for V and 3 bases for J; bases not matched to a gene: 4. Here the CDR3 reads CSVEVGTSGHYNEQFF. CDR3 in DNA: TGCAGCGTTGAAGTAGGGACTAGCGGGCACTACAATGAGCAGTTCTTC.

This clonotype was found many times. The rearrangement joins TRBV12-3 or TRBV12-4 to TRBJ2-1, with 8 bases aligning to TRBD1. Trimming at V came to 5 bases and at J to 8 bases, leaving 11 bases not matched to a gene. The CDR3 covers 15 residues. CDR3 nucleotide sequence: TGTGCCAGCAGTCCACGATTTTCAGGGGGCGATGAGCAGTTCTTC. It specifies CASSPRFSGGDEQFF.

This clonotype has only a few counts. This chain joins TRBV12-3 or TRBV12-4 and TRBJ1-1; D not certain. Trimming pared 6 bases from V and 7 bases from J, leaving 12 bases between. There are 12 residues in the CDR3. CDR3 sequence (DNA): TGTGCCAGCAGCCCTGTTTTTGGTGAAGCTTTCTTT. Translating gives CASSPVFGEAFF.

This clonotype was counted many times. The genes are TRBV27 and TRBJ2-7, with 7 bases fitting TRBD2. Trimming at V came to 5 bases and at J to 5 bases, leaving 12 bases not matched to a gene. This CDR3 has 15 residues. Germline CDR1 is MNHEY and CDR2 is SMNVEV (reference sequence). The CDR3 here is CASSAPRAGVNEQYF. The CDR3 DNA follows: TGTGCCAGCAGTGCTCCCAGGGCGGGAGTTAACGAGCAGTACTTC.